One sample yielded the 18 T cell receptor beta chains listed below, sequenced in a study of identical twins. A single record per CDR3 protein comes from TCRdb applying MiXCR to the 5' RACE reads. The table includes about 190,000 distinct CDR3 sequences, roughly 15% detected once. These data also formed part of another study, on T cells expressing NK-cell markers.

Sequencing was carried out using CD8+ T cells sorted from blood. The receptors derive from a woman aged 18-35 years in good health.

Many counts were recorded for this clonotype. The chain carries TRBV13 and TRBJ2-3; D is unclear. V lost 5 bases to trimming and J lost 6 bases, with 9 bases between them. The germline CDR1 and CDR2 sequences are PRHDT and FYEKMQ (reference sequence). The CDR3 is 12 residues long. As DNA, the CDR3 is TGTGCCAGCAGCCCCTACTCCGATACGCAGTATTTT. Translation gives CASSPYSDTQYF. The whole variable domain, filled in from reference TRBV13 and TRBJ2-3, reads AAGVIQSPRHLIKEKRETATLKCYPIPRHDTVYWYQQGPGQDPQFLISFYEKMQSDKGSIPDRFSAQQFSDYHSELNMSSLELGDSALYFCASSPYSDTQYFGPGTRLTVL.

This rearrangement joins TRBV2 to TRBJ2-1; TRBD2 is a possible D gene (5 bases). The germline V gene has CDR1 SNHLY and CDR2 FYNNEI. V lost 6 bases to trimming and J lost 4 bases, with 7 bases between them. The CDR3 is 12 residues long. The DNA for the CDR3 is TGTGCCAGCAGGGGGAGATACAATGAGCAGTTCTTC. Amino acid sequence: CASRGRYNEQFF.

This clonotype was detected a few times. V and J are TRBV28 and TRBJ1-1; D not certain. This CDR3 has 12 residues. The V gene lost 6 bases and the J gene lost 4 bases, with 9 bases spanning the gap. Germline V gives CDR1 MDHEN, CDR2 SYDVKM. The CDR3 sequence: CASSPVATEAFF. The CDR3 nucleotides read TGTGCCAGCAGCCCGGTCGCCACTGAAGCTTTCTTT.

The sample holds many counts of this clonotype. The chain combines TRBV6-4 with TRBJ2-3, with D possibly TRBD2 on 5 matching bases. The V end lost 3 bases, the J end lost 1 base, and 8 bases lay between the germline ends. The CDR3 has 14 residues. Germline CDR1 and CDR2: MRHNA and SNTAGT. The CDR3 coding sequence is TGTGCCAGCAGTGAAGAGGGCGGCACAGATACGCAGTATTTT. Amino acids: CASSEEGGTDTQYF.

This clonotype turned up a few times. The CDR3 DNA reads TGTGCCAGCAGCTCCGAGCTGCCGTACGAGCAGTACTTC. Protein product: CASSSELPYEQYF. The chain joins TRBV7-8 to TRBJ2-7; D remains unclear. The V gene's germline CDR1 is SGHVS and CDR2 FQNEAQ. Trimming removed 4 bases from V and 4 bases from J, with 11 bases in between. This CDR3 region has 13 residues.

This clonotype appeared a few times. The V and J genes are TRBV12-3 or TRBV12-4 and TRBJ2-3; D gene uncertain. Trimming took off 7 bases at V and 2 bases at J, with 10 bases between the two ends. The CDR3 length is 13 residues. CDR3: CASTRPNTDTQYF. The CDR3 region has the DNA TGTGCCAGCACCCGGCCTAACACAGATACGCAGTATTTT.

This clonotype was found a few times. The chain recombines TRBV15 with TRBJ2-2; D gene unclear. CDR1 and CDR2 (germline): LNHNV, YYDKDF (reference sequence). The CDR3 is made up of 14 amino acids. V shed 0 bases and J shed 3 bases, with 5 bases lying between them. DNA for the CDR3: TGTGCCACCAGCAGAGAAGGTTACACCGGGGAGCTGTTTTTT. Its translation is CATSREGYTGELFF.

This clonotype was counted only a few times. The chain joins TRBV10-3 to TRBJ1-1, with D tentatively TRBD1 (5 bases). Germline values: CDR1 ENHRY, CDR2 SYGVKD. The V and J ends lost 3 bases and 10 bases respectively, with 9 bases between them. There are 11 residues in the CDR3. CDR3 residues: CAISEGDSAFF. CDR3 DNA sequence: TGTGCCATCAGTGAAGGGGATTCAGCTTTCTTT.

There are a few counts of this clonotype. The rearrangement joins TRBV5-5 to TRBJ2-1; possibly TRBD2 for D (6 bases). Germline CDR1 reads SGHKS; CDR2 reads YYEKEE (reference sequence). V was cut by 4 bases and J by 10 bases, with 15 bases left in between. CDR3 size: 13 residues. DNA for the CDR3: TGTGCCAGCAGCCCCTGGACTATCTGGGAGCAGTTCTTC. Its translation is CASSPWTIWEQFF.

J is TRBJ2-6 and V is TRBV6-5; D is unresolved. The CDR3 has 16 residues. Between the trimmed V and J ends, which lost 2 bases and 4 bases, there was a span of 12 bases. Germline values: CDR1 MNHEY, CDR2 SVGAGI. The CDR3 DNA is TGTGCCAGCAGTTACGGCTCGAAGACGGGGGCCAACGTCCTGACTTTC. Its protein is CASSYGSKTGANVLTF.

This clonotype was picked up a small number of times. The genes are TRBV7-3 and TRBJ2-3; D is ambiguous. The CDR3 totals 15 residues. The V and J ends lost 4 bases and 2 bases respectively, with 13 bases between them. Germline V gene sequence: CDR1 SGHTA, CDR2 FQGTGA. The CDR3 region has the DNA TGTGCCAGCAGCTCTCGGCAGGAAGACACAGATACGCAGTATTTT. Amino acids: CASSSRQEDTDTQYF.

This clonotype has a handful of counts. The chain recombines TRBV7-9 with TRBJ2-5; 8 positions agree with TRBD1. J was trimmed by 5 bases and V by 1 base; bases with no gene match: 12. From germline, CDR1 is SEHNR and CDR2 FQNEAQ (reference sequence). The CDR3 runs to 17 residues. The CDR3 region is CASSLGLGQAALETQYF. In DNA, the CDR3 is TGTGCCAGCAGCTTAGGTCTGGGACAGGCGGCGTTGGAGACCCAGTACTTC.

The rearrangement uses TRBV2 and TRBJ2-7; 10 bases are shared with TRBD1. Germline V lookup: CDR1 SNHLY, CDR2 FYNNEI. The CDR3 has 13 residues. With V trimmed by 4 bases and J by 5 bases, 2 bases remained unmatched. The DNA of the CDR3 is TGTGCCAGCAGTGCGGACAGGGGGAACGAGCAGTACTTC. Protein product: CASSADRGNEQYF.

Many counts were recorded for this clonotype. The V and J genes are TRBV15 and TRBJ2-1; TRBD2 matches at 11 bases. This CDR3 spans 15 amino acids. V lost 4 bases and J lost 4; bases outside the gene matches: 3. Germline V gives CDR1 LNHNV, CDR2 YYDKDF (reference sequence). The CDR3: CATSIGTSGYNEQFF. For the CDR3, the DNA is TGTGCCACCAGCATTGGGACTAGCGGATACAATGAGCAGTTCTTC.

About this clonotype itself: A much larger clone lies a single base off, so this may be a read error. The chain uses TRBV12-3 or TRBV12-4 and TRBJ2-7, with a tentative D call TRBD2 (6 bases). The CDR3 consists of 14 residues. V was pared by 6 bases and J by 3 bases, with 15 bases between. CDR3 in DNA: TGTGCCAGCAGCCCCGAGGGACTTATCTACGAGCAGTACTTC. Protein sequence: CASSPEGLIYEQYF.

This chain connects TRBV4-1 to TRBJ1-5; a weak D match, TRBD1 (5 bases). The germline V gene has CDR1 MGHRA and CDR2 YSYEKL. V was shortened by 0 bases and J by 6 bases, with 15 bases between the two germline ends. This CDR3 is 16 amino acids long. The DNA for the CDR3 is TGCGCCAGCAGCCAAGAAGGCGGCACGGGGGTTCAGCCCCAGCATTTT. Its protein is CASSQEGGTGVQPQHF.

This clonotype was counted a few times. V gene TRBV9 combines with J gene TRBJ2-7; D ambiguous. Trimming pared 5 bases from V and 8 bases from J, leaving 5 bases between. Germline V gives CDR1 SGDLS, CDR2 YYNGEE. CDR3 length equals 9 residues. The CDR3 DNA sequence: TGTGCCAGCAGTTCCCAGCAGTACTTC. Translation gives CASSSQQYF.

The sample holds a few counts of this clonotype. The chain employs TRBV4-1 and TRBJ2-2; possibly TRBD2 for D (6 bases). The CDR3 runs 16 residues. Germline CDR1 MGHRA, CDR2 YSYEKL. Trimming left V 3 bases short and J 9 bases short, with 20 bases between. CDR3 sequence (DNA): TGCGCCAGCAGCCAGGCCCCCCGGGACTCTGTTTGGGAGCTGTTTTTT. Translated: CASSQAPRDSVWELFF.